This T cell receptor (beta chain) was sequenced in a study of blood T cell repertoires in COVID-19. Participant reports of clinical history set cohort assignment. Germline assignment: CDR1 LGHNA and CDR2 YSLEER. The CDR3 consists of 16 residues. Trimming left V 1 base short and J 3 bases short, with 13 bases between. Assay: immunoSEQ multiplex PCR; the TCRdb copy retains only in-frame clones and omits some. This table has under 300,000 clones, around nine tenths appearing once. This TCR was recovered from a middle-aged woman who had recovered from COVID-19. The chain links TRBV4-3 to TRBJ1-5; possibly TRBD1 for D (6 bases). Material: PBMCs or T cells enriched from blood (not recorded which). The CDR3 DNA reads TGCGCCAGCAGCCAAGGGGGCAACAGGGCCAATCAGCCCCAGCATTTT. Translated: CASSQGGNRANQPQHF.